The sequence of this T cell receptor beta chain was determined in a study of cytomegalovirus exposure and HLA in healthy donors (TCRdb year 2017). Turning to the overall study: An earlier analysis of some 600 of the donors reported 250 to 350 Gb of sequence data and 117 million unique TCR beta sequences obtained from some 170 million T cells. An early release that covered some 630 HLA-typed donors contained 300 to 350 gigabases of sequencing data and 85 million to 100 million unique TCR sequences. Of the roughly 400 genotyped donors, 65% to 90% were placed in the genetic ancestry cluster associated with self-reported Caucasian donors. The aim of the study was to test whether cataloging public T cell receptors could identify signatures of past pathogen exposure. The T cell repertoires of under 700 subjects were profiled by immunosequencing and related to cytomegalovirus serostatus. Besides the first cohort of 500 to 700 subjects, a separate validation cohort made up of 90 to 150 different subjects was used. High-throughput TCR immunosequencing, statistical association of individual TCRs with disease status, and machine learning were combined to predict cytomegalovirus infection status. A later analysis re-examined previously published TCR beta repertoires from about 700 donors and added high-resolution HLA genotyping to investigate patterns of TCR occurrence. Rather than drawing on any new phenotypic data, the later analysis identified candidate immune exposures from TCR beta sequences and the way those sequences occurred across donors. An earlier analysis of roughly 600 of the donors used high-throughput TCR beta sequencing to judge whether each TCR beta V gene segment behaved as functional or pseudogenic. Alongside the repertoire data, information on donor age, sex, ethnicity and CMV serostatus was compiled. A later genetic analysis used genome-wide SNP genotypes for about 60% of the roughly 700 donors, treating that subset as a discovery cohort. Every repertoire in the discovery cohort had been generated on one and the same sequencing platform. Both class I and class II loci were covered by HLA typing, at four-digit resolution. The number of typed donors differed by locus: about 629-630 for A, B, C, DRB1 and DQB1; some 500 for DQA1; around 610 for DPA1; and 400 to 480 for DPB1. A handful of DR-DQ haplotypes were handled as single units for association and clustering because linkage in the cohort was strong. Among about 400 genotyped donors of the cohort, an average of approximately 220,000 unique TCR beta nucleotide sequences was sequenced per donor, of which roughly 17% were non-productive. What the authors observed across the whole study: In a later analysis, HLA-associated TCR beta chains showed more clonal expansion and lower generation probabilities than non-associated chains that were equally common. Roughly uniform sequencing depth across donors was assumed in presence/absence analyses, although this assumption may not hold. Most TCR sequences were observed very rarely across donors, whereas some public TCRs were present in many individuals. Specific HLA alleles were associated with 15,000 to 20,000 TCR beta sequences at a false discovery rate of 0.05 in a later analysis. The classifier was reported to diagnose cytomegalovirus status with high specificity and sensitivity in both the original and validation cohorts. An association between a missense DCLRE1C variant and V-gene and J-gene trimming of TCR beta chains was found in a later genetic analysis and replicated in an independent cohort. The cohort was sequenced for TCR beta chains only, and without alpha or paired-chain data the features that could be detected were limited. A cluster of highly shared sequence variants was judged likely to represent a technical artifact of the sequencing pipeline. Some IMGT-functional V segments, including TRBV6-2 and TRBV6-3, could not be distinguished by the 87-base-pair reads and were therefore excluded. For the cohort, immune exposure information was limited to CMV serostatus. A later analysis found that TCR association rates varied across HLA loci, with DRB1 alleles showing the most associated TCRs and HLA-C alleles the fewest. According to a later genetic analysis, donors in an Asian-associated ancestry cluster had fewer N-insertions in productive TCRs than the approximately 650-donor mean. In vitro tests confirmed that a few of the cytomegalovirus-associated TCR beta chains recognize cytomegalovirus antigens. Seventeen rarely observed V segments, including chromosome 9 orphons, were excluded from the earlier analysis of several hundred of the donors because counts were too low. Broadly in line with IMGT annotations, most TCR beta V segments showed up in productive rearrangements about 87% or about 30% of the time in an earlier analysis of under 700 of the donors. When HLA alleles, especially DR and DQ, strongly co-occurred, TCR associations were difficult to assign to individual alleles. Most CMV-associated TCR beta chains appeared to be HLA-restricted in a later analysis, and the HLA associations seemed to be driven largely by CMV exposure. A further reported finding was that TCR beta sequences accurately predicted the HLA-A and HLA-B alleles for most subjects in the first cohort. The authors suggested that the approach could potentially be extended to other disease states and immunological phenotypes. In the study, 150 to 200 TCR beta chains were listed as associated with cytomegalovirus. In a later analysis, several top co-occurrence clusters were reported to appear linked to parvovirus B19, influenza, CMV and Epstein-Barr virus. Correlated functional status among segregating V segments might reflect linkage disequilibrium, but an unknown experimental factor could not be ruled out. Because some donors lacked HLA typing at each locus, the association tests relied only on the typed subset.

CDR1 LGHNA and CDR2 YSLEER were looked up in the germline V gene. Reading from cysteine to phenylalanine, the CDR3 counts 17 amino acids. The only DNA kept is the CDR3, 51 bases in frame from the first base. V sheds 1 base and J sheds 4 bases, leaving 17 bases between their ends. This clone was observed a handful of times. Its antigen remains undetermined. No per-base quality is available; no much larger clone lies one base away. The library was built by means of the immunoSEQ multiplex PCR assay. A mixture of 60 forward primers for TCR Vbeta segments and 13 reverse primers for TCR Jbeta segments was used in the multiplex PCR. The CDR3 region of rearranged TCR beta genes was amplified from genomic DNA with a multiplex PCR assay. Amplified TCR beta libraries were sequenced as 87-base-pair reads on the Illumina HiSeq System. The original methods were these. Across the 670 or so repertoires, a later analysis counted roughly 84 million unique TCR beta chains, 9 million to 14 million of which were shared by at least two donors. Raw reads were error-corrected and collapsed into unique sequences with a nearest-neighbor algorithm that merged closely related sequences to remove PCR and sequencing errors. Alignment of CDR3 sequences to IMGT reference sequences was used to assign V, D and J gene segments. Each retained sequence needed at least a six-nucleotide match to both a V gene segment and a J gene segment. Rearrangements were called productive when the CDR3 lacked stop codons and stayed in frame with V and J; all others were non-productive. Following IMGT convention, CDR3 was defined as the stretch from the second conserved V-encoded cysteine up to the conserved J-encoded phenylalanine. The earlier analysis of 587 of the donors excluded sequences that lacked an unambiguous match to a single V gene segment. In an earlier analysis of roughly 600 of the donors, a V segment was called functional when productive rearrangements were above 56.7%, and segregating when the standard deviation between donors exceeded 5%. To diagnose cytomegalovirus status from the catalog of TCR beta chain sequences, a statistical classification framework was built. In a later analysis, TCR nucleotide sequences were compared against IMGT/GENE-DB human TR gene sequences so that V and J genes could be assigned. The TCRdist pipeline was used in a later analysis to assign CDR3 sequences and most-parsimonious VDJ recombination scenarios. A later analysis defined each TCR beta chain by its CDR3 amino acid sequence plus V-gene family, and excluded reads lacking a unique V-gene family. In a later analysis, nearly 600 highly shared, low-generation-probability nucleotide sequences were removed to address suspected cross-contamination and a sequencing artifact. For each public chain, a later analysis derived a clonal expansion index from normalized ranks of inferred template counts within each repertoire. In a later analysis, generation probabilities were computed using a VDJ recombination model fitted to out-of-frame rearrangements, and the results were checked against IGoR. Hypergeometric tests were used in a later analysis to score TCR-TCR, TCR-HLA and TCR-CMV co-occurrence, with a repertoire-size bias correction applied to the TCR pairs. In a later analysis, false discovery rates were estimated by permuting HLA or CMV assignments 20 times. In a later analysis, co-occurring TCRs were grouped with DBSCAN, and TCRdist sequence similarity was added when clustering was performed within HLA-allele-positive subsets. Repertoires with fewer than 30,000 or more than 120,000 public chains, plus five repertoires with anomalous nucleotide sharing, were excluded from co-occurrence clustering. Drawn from immuneACCESS, this table holds only the in-frame rearrangements with V and J called that TCRdb kept. Clones are partly lost; checked studies trace under half to an unresolved V gene and leave the rest unexplained. The V and J calls and the clone size are those of that table, but D and trimming were determined from the DNA. The sample table lists approximately 190,000 clones, roughly 80% of them with a count of one. Over 2% of the sample is held by the ten biggest clonotypes.

The cohort comprised hundreds of healthy bone marrow donors. At the time of sampling, all cohort members were nominally healthy, though unrecorded immune exposures were likely present. The donor was CMV seropositive and belonged to the group of some 290 seropositive cohort members. A peripheral blood sample was provided by each donor, and peripheral blood mononuclear cells were used for TCR beta sequencing. The Qiagen DNeasy Blood Extraction Kit was used to extract genomic DNA from the blood cell samples. The V and J segments used are TRBV4-3 and TRBJ2-1; TRBD2 might be the D gene, on 6 matching bases. The sequence derives from a woman in her twenties or thirties in good health and CMV-seropositive. The sequenced sample was PBMCs. The CDR3 region reads CASSQGIGDLAYNEQFF. The DNA is as follows: TGCGCCAGCAGCCAAGGAATCGGGGACTTGGCTTACAATGAGCAGTTCTTC.